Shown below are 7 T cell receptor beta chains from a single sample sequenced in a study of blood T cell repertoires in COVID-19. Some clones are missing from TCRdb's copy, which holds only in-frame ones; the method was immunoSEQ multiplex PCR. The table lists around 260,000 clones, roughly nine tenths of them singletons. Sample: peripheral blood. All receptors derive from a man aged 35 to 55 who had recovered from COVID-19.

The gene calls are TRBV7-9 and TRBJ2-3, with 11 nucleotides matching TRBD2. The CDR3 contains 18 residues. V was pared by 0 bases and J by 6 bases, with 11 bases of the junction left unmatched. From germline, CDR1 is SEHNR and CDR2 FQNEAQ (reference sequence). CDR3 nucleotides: TGTGCCAGCAGCTTAGCGAGGCCTAGCGGGAGGCTGATGGATACGCAGTATTTT. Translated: CASSLARPSGRLMDTQYF. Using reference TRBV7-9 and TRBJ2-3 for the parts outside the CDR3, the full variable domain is DTGVSQNPRHKITKRGQNVTFRCDPISEHNRLYWYRQTLGQGPEFLTYFQNEAQLEKSRLLSDRFSAERPKGSFSTLEIQRTEQGDSAMYLCASSLARPSGRLMDTQYFGPGTRLTVL.

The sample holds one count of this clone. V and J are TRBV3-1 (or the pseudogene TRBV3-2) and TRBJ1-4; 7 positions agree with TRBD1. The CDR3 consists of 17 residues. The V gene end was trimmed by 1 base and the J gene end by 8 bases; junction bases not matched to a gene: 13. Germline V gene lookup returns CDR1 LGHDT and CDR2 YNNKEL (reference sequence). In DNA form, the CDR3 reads TGTGCCAGCAGCCAAGGCTACCTATGGACAGGAAAAGAAAAACTGTTTTTT. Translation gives CASSQGYLWTGKEKLFF.

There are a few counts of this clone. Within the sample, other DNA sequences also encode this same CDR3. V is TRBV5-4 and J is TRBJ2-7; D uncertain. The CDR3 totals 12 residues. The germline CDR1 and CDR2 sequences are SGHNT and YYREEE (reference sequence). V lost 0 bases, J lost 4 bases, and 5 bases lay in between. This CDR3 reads CASSLGAYEQYF. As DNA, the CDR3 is TGTGCCAGCAGCTTGGGGGCGTACGAGCAGTACTTC.

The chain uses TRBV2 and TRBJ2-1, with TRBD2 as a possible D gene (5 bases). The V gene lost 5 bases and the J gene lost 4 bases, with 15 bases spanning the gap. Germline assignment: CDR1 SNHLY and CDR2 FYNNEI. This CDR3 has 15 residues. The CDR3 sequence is CASSLDYSHYNEQFF. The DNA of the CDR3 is TGTGCCAGCAGTTTAGACTATTCTCATTACAATGAGCAGTTCTTC.

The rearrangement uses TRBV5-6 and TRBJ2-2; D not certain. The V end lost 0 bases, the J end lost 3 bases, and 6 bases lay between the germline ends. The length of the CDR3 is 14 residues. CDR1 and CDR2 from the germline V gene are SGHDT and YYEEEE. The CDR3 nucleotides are TGTGCCAGCAGCTTGGAACTTTACACCGGGGAGCTGTTTTTT. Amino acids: CASSLELYTGELFF.

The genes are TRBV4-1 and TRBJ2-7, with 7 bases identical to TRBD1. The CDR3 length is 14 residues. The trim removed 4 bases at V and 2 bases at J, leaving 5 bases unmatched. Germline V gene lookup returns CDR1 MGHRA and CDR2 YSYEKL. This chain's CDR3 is CASSRTGATYEQYF. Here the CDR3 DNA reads TGCGCCAGCAGCCGTACAGGGGCGACCTACGAGCAGTACTTC.

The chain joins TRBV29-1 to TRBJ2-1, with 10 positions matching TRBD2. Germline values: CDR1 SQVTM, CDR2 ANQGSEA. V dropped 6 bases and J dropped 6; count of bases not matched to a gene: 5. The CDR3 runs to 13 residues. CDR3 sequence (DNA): TGCAGCGTAGCGGGGGGGACCTCCAATGAGCAGTTCTTC. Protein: CSVAGGTSNEQFF.